The source of this T cell receptor (beta chain) is a study of beta chain features in type 1 diabetes. Whole-study results and caveats: All four CD4+ subsets of Type 1 diabetes patients contained TCRB CDR3s that were moderately but significantly shorter.

One heparinised draw of blood, averaging approximately 110 mL, came from each donor. Based on CD45RO/CCR7/CD25/CD127/CD95/CD27, CD4+ regulatory, stem cell-like memory, naive and central memory cells were sorted. V lost 0 bases and J 5 bases, leaving 13 bases between the germline ends. CDR1 and CDR2 from the germline V gene are SEHNR and FQNEAQ (reference sequence). CDR3 length: 15 residues. Expressed TCRB transcripts were sequenced after all isolated RNA was converted to cDNA. The method was immunoSEQ multiplex PCR; TCRdb's version includes in-frame clones alone and lacks a portion of them. The sample has almost 350,000 clones, over 7% seen once. This clone has only a few counts. Antigen unknown.

This rearrangement joins TRBV7-9 to TRBJ2-5; possible D gene TRBD1, 5 bases. The TCR comes from a man aged 25 to 40 with type 1 diabetes. Sequenced: central memory CD4+ T cells from blood. The CDR3 loop is CASSLAGANRETQYF. The CDR3 nucleotides are TGTGCCAGCAGCTTAGCAGGGGCAAATAGGGAGACCCAGTACTTC. The variable domain in full, with the rest retrieved from reference TRBV7-9 and TRBJ2-5, is DTGVSQNPRHKITKRGQNVTFRCDPISEHNRLYWYRQTLGQGPEFLTYFQNEAQLEKSRLLSDRFSAERPKGSFSTLEIQRTEQGDSAMYLCASSLAGANRETQYFGPGTRLLVL.